This T cell receptor beta chain was obtained from a study of cytomegalovirus exposure and HLA in healthy donors. Across the whole study: Samples from HLA-typed donors yielded 65 million to 85 million unique TCRs in an early data release. Among the roughly 400 genotyped donors, about 81% were placed in the Caucasian-associated ancestry cluster.

Trimming took off 1 base at V and 4 bases at J, with 7 bases between the two ends. From germline, CDR1 is SGHDT and CDR2 YYEEEE. CDR3 size: 13 residues. Use of 60 Vbeta and 13 Jbeta primers characterized the PCR. This table comes from immunoSEQ multiplex PCR, and its TCRdb copy is limited to in-frame clones, with some not included. Of under 110,000 clones listed, approximately 85% are singletons. The sample taken for sequencing was PBMCs. This sequence originates from a man aged 25-40 years in good health and CMV-seronegative. The chain links TRBV5-6 to TRBJ2-3; no clear D. The chain's CDR3 is CASSLIGPDTQYF. CDR3 coding DNA: TGTGCCAGCAGCTTGATTGGGCCAGATACGCAGTATTTT.